The rows below give T cell receptor beta chains drawn from one sample of a study of blood T cell repertoires in COVID-19. Here immunoSEQ multiplex PCR was the method, and the copy in TCRdb shows in-frame clones only, minus some. The profile shows over 95,000 clones, 75% to 90% of them singletons. Sample: peripheral blood. All receptors derive from a woman between 55 and 75 years old with COVID-19, enrolled during active disease. CDR3s include the opening cysteine and the closing phenylalanine or tryptophan. Rows give clone size only sometimes, using once, few, many, or a class for an expanded clone.

>TRBJ2-5|TRBV5-5|-
CASSLRTEGGGQYF
>TRBJ1-2|TRBV10-3|-
CAITLQGAKGYTF
>TRBJ2-5|TRBV9|-
CASSTGAAAGETQYF
>TRBJ2-1|TRBV5-5|-
CASSARRTSGGASSGLF
>TRBJ1-1|TRBV7-3|few
CASSLYPGQGEAFF
>TRBJ2-3|TRBV5-6|-
CASSLGGSTDTQYF
>TRBJ1-2|TRBV29-1|-
CSVSAGGESGYTF
>TRBJ1-5|TRBV27|-
CASSPEGGAVNLNSNQPQHF
>TRBJ2-2|TRBV9|-
CASSVLIGGELFF
>TRBJ1-1|TRBV10-3|-
CAISPTGDRWSTEAFF
>TRBJ2-1|TRBV11-2|-
CASSRSRLAGVLGQFF
>TRBJ2-1|TRBV3-1/TRBV3-2|-
CASSRFSGGLSYNEQFF
>TRBJ2-5|TRBV10-3|-
CATAGSGGWETQYF
>TRBJ1-2|TRBV28|-
CASTPIPGWTDLLWYTF
>TRBJ1-5|TRBV10-3|-
CAISGGREVGQPQHF
>TRBJ1-1|TRBV10-3|-
CAIRSRGLYAFF
>TRBJ2-6|TRBV3-1/TRBV3-2|-
CASSQAVTGANVLTF
>TRBJ1-1|TRBV7-2|-
CASSLDRDSFLNTEAFF
>TRBJ1-1|TRBV9|once
CASSVGTGKAFF
>TRBJ2-1|TRBV4-2|-
CASSRTTSGGPYEQFF
>TRBJ2-5|TRBV18|-
CASSPPLTGGWGKETQYF
>TRBJ1-1|TRBV7-9|-
CASSPPGNMNAEAFF
>TRBJ1-2|TRBV6-5|-
CASSLGQKGGYTF
>TRBJ1-1|TRBV18|-
CASSSRPGHPNPNTEAFF
>TRBJ1-2|TRBV12-3/TRBV12-4|-
CASSSTGNGYTF
>TRBJ1-6|TRBV19|-
CASSIPGYNSPLHF
>TRBJ1-2|TRBV6-5|-
CASSRDRVGNGYTF
>TRBJ1-3|TRBV9|-
CASSVARTGSGNTIYF
>TRBJ1-2|TRBV7-2|-
CASSSLGVNYGYTF
>TRBJ1-3|TRBV7-9|-
CASSLQSQGISGNTIYF
>TRBJ2-7|TRBV3-1/TRBV3-2|-
CASSQVPGQGSREQYF
>TRBJ1-5|TRBV4-1|-
CASAGQGAAQPQHF